The 14 T cell receptor beta chains presented below share a single source sample, sequenced in a study of blood T cell repertoires in COVID-19. The data were produced by immunoSEQ multiplex PCR, yet TCRdb's version contains in-frame clones alone and is incomplete. The repertoire includes roughly 300,000 clones, 80% to 90% of them detected once, and approximately 7.8% sits in the top ten. Sequencing input: peripheral blood. These TCRs come from a woman aged 50 to 60 who had recovered from COVID-19.

The rearrangement joins TRBV28 to TRBJ1-1, with no clear D. V gave up 7 bases and J gave up 4 bases, with 10 bases separating them. CDR3 length: 12 amino acids. CDR1 is MDHEN, CDR2 SYDVKM, per germline. The DNA of the CDR3 is TGTGCCAGCACGAGTAGCGGCACTGAAGCTTTCTTT. This sequence encodes CASTSSGTEAFF.

The rearrangement links TRBV24-1 to TRBJ1-2, with TRBD1 matching 9 bases. Trimming removed 7 bases from V and 6 bases from J; junction bases left unmatched: 2. CDR1 is KGHDR and CDR2 is SFDVKD in the germline V gene. This CDR3 has 12 amino acids. CDR3 sequence reads: CATRGQGHGYTF. The CDR3 DNA reads TGTGCCACCAGGGGACAGGGTCATGGCTACACCTTC.

The rearrangement links TRBV13 to TRBJ2-1; TRBD2 might be the D (5 bases). In germline, CDR1 is PRHDT, CDR2 FYEKMQ (reference sequence). The CDR3 contains 15 residues. V lost 3 bases and J lost 2, with 11 bases in between. The CDR3 coding sequence is TGTGCCAGCAGCTTTTCCCTAGCCACCTACAATGAGCAGTTCTTC. Protein: CASSFSLATYNEQFF. Based on the CDR3 plus reference TRBV13 and TRBJ2-1, the full variable domain is AAGVIQSPRHLIKEKRETATLKCYPIPRHDTVYWYQQGPGQDPQFLISFYEKMQSDKGSIPDRFSAQQFSDYHSELNMSSLELGDSALYFCASSFSLATYNEQFFGPGTRLTVL.

J is TRBJ2-3 and V is TRBV7-8; D not certain. V gave up 5 bases and J gave up 2 bases, with 14 bases separating them. This CDR3 is 15 amino acids long. Germline CDR1 and CDR2: SGHVS and FQNEAQ. The CDR3 DNA reads as TGTGCCAGCAGCAAGCTCGGGTACACCACAGATACGCAGTATTTT. This translates into CASSKLGYTTDTQYF.

The J gene is TRBJ1-2, the V gene TRBV2, with D uncertain. V lost 4 bases and J 7 bases, leaving 16 bases between the germline ends. The CDR3 has 14 amino acids. Germline CDR1 SNHLY, CDR2 FYNNEI. DNA of the CDR3: TGTGCCAGCAGTGCGGGTTTAACTCGGAGTGGCTACACCTTC. Amino acids: CASSAGLTRSGYTF.

Written as DNA, the CDR3 is TGTGCCAGCAGTTTATGGCAGGGTGGCGGCTACACCTTC. It specifies CASSLWQGGGYTF. The chain links TRBV27 to TRBJ1-2; D perhaps matches TRBD1 (5 bases). Germline CDR1 MNHEY, CDR2 SMNVEV (reference sequence). The ends were cut back, 1 base at V and 8 bases at J, with 11 bases in the middle. This CDR3 comprises 13 residues.

This chain joins TRBV4-3 and TRBJ2-1; TRBD2 matches 8 bases. Germline CDR1 LGHNA, CDR2 YSLEER. This CDR3 is built from 18 residues. V dropped 1 base and J dropped 4; count of bases not matched to a gene: 12. DNA of the CDR3: TGCGCCAGCAGCCAAGTGCCGCCTACTAGCGGACCTTACAATGAGCAGTTCTTC. Residues: CASSQVPPTSGPYNEQFF.

The V and J genes are TRBV28 and TRBJ1-3, with D possibly matching TRBD1 (5 bases). The V end lost 7 bases, the J end lost 4 bases, and 14 bases lay between the germline ends. The germline gives CDR1 MDHEN, CDR2 SYDVKM. The CDR3 sequence is 14 residues long. CDR3 in DNA: TGTGCCAGCAATTCCGGGGGAGACGGAAACACCATATATTTT. The encoded protein is CASNSGGDGNTIYF.

The rearrangement joins TRBV6-2 or TRBV6-3 to TRBJ2-2, with a tentative D call TRBD1 (6 bases). CDR1 and CDR2 (germline): MNHEY, SVGEGT. The CDR3 length is 14 residues. V was shortened by 4 bases and J by 5 bases, with 11 bases between the two germline ends. The CDR3 region is CASSLLGTTGELFF. The CDR3 DNA is TGTGCCAGCAGTTTGTTGGGGACAACCGGGGAGCTGTTTTTT.

The V call is TRBV6-5, the J call TRBJ1-1; D ambiguous. CDR3 length equals 14 residues. Between the trimmed V and J ends, which lost 6 bases and 1 base, there was a span of 12 bases. From germline, CDR1 is MNHEY and CDR2 SVGAGI. This chain's CDR3 is CASRRTAKNTEAFF. In DNA, the CDR3 is TGTGCCAGCAGAAGAACTGCCAAGAACACTGAAGCTTTCTTT.

This clone was counted once. The genes are TRBV7-2 and TRBJ1-5; D perhaps matches TRBD1 (5 bases). This CDR3 is built from 15 residues. CDR1 and CDR2 (germline): SGHTA, FQGNSA. The ends were cut back, 6 bases at V and 2 bases at J, with 14 bases in the middle. CDR3 region: CASSSGPRGNQPQHF. The CDR3 DNA is TGTGCCAGCAGTTCCGGGCCCAGGGGCAATCAGCCCCAGCATTTT. Variable domain in full (rest from reference TRBV7-2 and TRBJ1-5): GAGVSQSPSNKVTEKGKDVELRCDPISGHTALYWYRQSLGQGLEFLIYFQGNSAPDKSGLPSDRFSAERTGGSVSTLTIQRTQQEDSAVYLCASSSGPRGNQPQHFGDGTRLSIL.

This sequence joins TRBV3-1 (or the pseudogene TRBV3-2) and TRBJ2-5, with 12 positions matching TRBD2. Trimming cost V 3 bases and J 5 bases; bases outside gene matches: 16. The V gene's germline CDR1 is LGHDT and CDR2 YNNKEL (reference sequence). CDR3 length: 19 amino acids. This chain's CDR3 is CASSHHPRLAGALRETQYF. The CDR3 bases are TGTGCCAGCAGCCATCACCCCCGACTAGCGGGAGCTTTACGGGAGACCCAGTACTTC.

The rearrangement joins TRBV4-3 to TRBJ2-1; 12 bases fit TRBD2. V trimming: 4 bases; J trimming: 2 bases; junction bases outside the gene matches: 6. CDR3 length equals 17 residues. Germline V gene sequence: CDR1 LGHNA, CDR2 YSLEER. This chain's CDR3 is CASSPRTSGATYNEQFF. Here the CDR3 DNA reads TGCGCCAGCAGCCCCAGGACTAGCGGGGCCACCTACAATGAGCAGTTCTTC.

The chain links TRBV5-1 to TRBJ2-3, with a weak D call TRBD2 (5 bases). CDR1 and CDR2 from the germline V gene are SGHRS and YFSETQ. V shed 3 bases and J shed 0 bases, with 11 bases lying between them. This CDR3 is built from 15 residues. The CDR3 here is CASSSGFSSTDTQYF. The CDR3 bases are TGCGCCAGCAGCTCGGGGTTCAGTAGCACAGATACGCAGTATTTT.